This TCR beta chain emerged from a study of blood T cell repertoires in COVID-19. Study details: The United States, Italy and Spain were the sources of the acute and convalescent COVID-19 samples.

Seattle researchers signed up patients amid active infection and tracked them longitudinally. Clones were read by immunoSEQ multiplex PCR, and TCRdb kept only the in-frame ones, dropping some. Of under 200,000 clones detected, just under 90% appear once; the ten largest clones hold 10%. Germline V lookup: CDR1 MNHNY, CDR2 SVGAGI (reference sequence). J lost 6 bases, V lost 9 bases, and 9 bases had no gene match. The CDR3 covers 15 residues. The TCR originated in a woman in her 70s with COVID-19, enrolled during active disease. The chain couples TRBV6-6 to TRBJ2-2; the match to TRBD2 covers 11 bases. Sequencing input: peripheral blood. CDR3 in amino acids: CASGRSSGGAGELFF. CDR3 coding DNA: TGTGCCAGTGGTCGGAGTAGCGGGGGGGCCGGGGAGCTGTTTTTT.